This T cell receptor (beta chain) originates from a study of shared clonotypes between healthy human individuals. V lost 0 bases to trimming and J lost 3 bases; unmatched junction nucleotides: 12. CDR1 is MNHGY and CDR2 is SVAAGI in the germline V gene. CDR3 length equals 18 residues. Only in-frame clones appear in the TCRdb table, and some are missing; sequencing was by immunoSEQ multiplex PCR. The sample carries some 2,000,000 clones, around 95% recorded once. Each sample came from a Caucasian adult donor living in Nashville, Tennessee. The receptor comes from a man between 18 and 29 years old in good health. Sequenced material: naive CD4+ T cells sorted from blood. Indicated subset: CD45RA+ positively selected. The J gene is TRBJ2-5, the V gene TRBV6-9; 8 nucleotides align to TRBD2. Written as DNA, the CDR3 is TGTGCCAGCAGTTATTCCGTTAGCGGGGCTGGGGACGAAGAGACCCAGTACTTC. This sequence encodes CASSYSVSGAGDEETQYF.